This T cell receptor beta chain originates from a study of chemoradiotherapy in HPV16-positive cancers (dated by TCRdb to between 2021 and 2023). For context, the study as a whole: Candidate HPV-specific T-cell clones and common TCR motifs were defined through functional T-cell assays on cells from a couple of HPV16-positive patients. The study asked whether T-cell immunity against the HPV oncoproteins E6 and E7 changes during chemoradiotherapy and whether it affects survival. The candidate HPV-specific TCRs and motifs were subsequently tracked in TCR repertoires obtained from 70 to 95 patients with HPV-related cancers. The paper's findings and limits, for the study overall: The functional definition of HPV-specific T cells was derived from only two HPV16-positive patients, and the survival association was reported for HPV16-positive patients. Expansion of candidate HPV-specific clones and E7-related TCR motifs was observed in the tumor microenvironment during treatment, whereas no such expansion was observed for non-HPV-specific T cells. In HPV16-positive patients, expansion of HPV-responsive T cells during chemoradiotherapy was found to be associated with improved recurrence-free survival.

V lost 3 bases and J lost 0 bases; the stretch between them is 8 bases long. The CDR3 holds 15 amino acids from the cysteine to the phenylalanine. Of the read, only the CDR3 DNA is kept; its 45 bases are in frame from base 1. The germline V gene (reference sequence) supplies CDR1 LNHDA and CDR2 SQIVND. Worth noting for this clone: No antigen is known for it. No much larger clone is present one base from it, and per-base qualities are unavailable.

Repertoires were sampled repeatedly over the course of chemoradiotherapy, so clonal expansion could be followed in the tumor microenvironment. The method behind the library was the immunoSEQ multiplex PCR assay. Held by TCRdb, this immuneACCESS table contains in-frame sequences only and omits some clones. Under half of the omission traces to an unresolved V gene where checked; the cause of the rest is unknown. The sample table holds around 7,100 clones, of which about 74% were seen once. The ten largest make up about a sixth of the sample. The V gene is TRBV19 and the J gene is TRBJ1-4; the D gene cannot be named for sure. The source material was tumor tissue, sampled from a patient who underwent chemoradiotherapy. The sequence was obtained from a human donor with HPV-associated anogenital cancer. The CDR3 in this case is CASSMGAATNEKLFF. The DNA sequence is as follows: TGTGCCAGTAGTATGGGCGCTGCAACTAATGAAAAACTGTTTTTT. Outside the CDR3, residues come from the reference TRBV19 and TRBJ1-4 proteins, so the full variable domain is: DGGITQSPKYLFRKEGQNVTLSCEQNLNHDAMYWYRQDPGQGLRLIYYSQIVNDFQKGDIAEGYSVSREKKESFPLTVTSAQKNPTAFYLCASSMGAATNEKLFFGSGTQLSVL.